The 7 T cell receptor beta chains below come from one sample, sequenced in a study of vaccination effects on CD4 cells after COVID-19. Viral peptide pools were used in the ViraFEST assay to expand antigen-specific CD4+ T cells, and sequencing came afterward. After roughly 11 days in culture, the CD4+ T cells were isolated. Nucleocapsid antibodies were negative in the vaccine recipients, who had never had SARS-CoV-2 infection. Method: immunoSEQ multiplex PCR; TCRdb's copy keeps in-frame clones and lacks some. The sample records 30,000 to 35,000 clones, roughly 73% being singletons. These receptors have no identified antigens. The source material was CD4+ T cells from PBMCs cultured with HCoV-OC43 spike peptides, sampled before COVID-19 vaccination. The sample's subset: HCoV-OC43 spike overlapping peptide pool stimulation. The receptors shown here come from a human donor who received a COVID-19 vaccine.

The chain carries TRBV3-1 (or the pseudogene TRBV3-2) and TRBJ1-6, with 9 nucleotides matching TRBD1. V was pared by 4 bases and J by 7 bases, with 11 bases of the junction left unmatched. The CDR3 covers 17 residues. The germline gives CDR1 LGHDT, CDR2 YNNKEL (reference sequence). The CDR3 protein is CASSPWGTGFGNSPLHF. The DNA for the CDR3 is TGTGCCAGCAGCCCGTGGGGGACAGGGTTTGGGAATTCACCCCTCCACTTT.

J is TRBJ2-3 and V is TRBV5-1, with a weak D call TRBD2 (5 bases). Germline V gene data show CDR1 as SGHRS and CDR2 as YFSETQ. CDR3 length equals 15 residues. With 0 bases removed from V and 9 bases from J, the gap between germline ends came to 17 bases. The CDR3 DNA sequence: TGCGCCAGCAGCTTGGATGGTAGCTCCACGGGGACGCAGTATTTT. This gives the protein CASSLDGSSTGTQYF. The full variable domain, its missing parts supplied by reference TRBV5-1 and TRBJ2-3, is KAGVTQTPRYLIKTRGQQVTLSCSPISGHRSVSWYQQTPGQGLQFLFEYFSETQRNKGNFPGRFSGRQFSNSRSEMNVSTLELGDSALYLCASSLDGSSTGTQYFGPGTRLTVL.

The chain combines TRBV7-9 with TRBJ2-1; D unclear. This CDR3 region has 17 residues. Germline CDR1 and CDR2: SEHNR and FQNEAQ (reference sequence). Trimming stripped 4 bases from V and 1 base from J, with 17 bases between. CDR3 residues: CASSSPTRELSYNEQFF. The CDR3 coding sequence is TGTGCCAGCAGCTCCCCTACTCGCGAACTTTCCTACAATGAGCAGTTCTTC.

This rearrangement joins TRBV2 to TRBJ2-1; D is possibly TRBD2 (7 bases). This CDR3 spans 11 amino acids. Germline CDR1 and CDR2: SNHLY and FYNNEI. V dropped 10 bases and J dropped 15 bases, with 19 bases sitting between them. CDR3 nucleotides: TGTGCCACCGTTGGCGGGGGCCTCCCGTTCTTC. It codes for CATVGGGLPFF.

CDR3 amino acids: CASSIDGRGIYNEQFF. The CDR3 bases are TGTGCCAGTAGTATTGATGGAAGGGGCATCTACAATGAGCAGTTCTTC. This chain links TRBV19 with TRBJ2-1, with D possibly TRBD1 on 5 matching bases. The V end lost 3 bases, the J end lost 3 bases, and 15 bases lay between the germline ends. CDR3 size: 16 residues. Germline V gene sequence: CDR1 LNHDA, CDR2 SQIVND (reference sequence).

V gene TRBV30 combines with J gene TRBJ1-1, with 7 bases identical to TRBD1. Germline assignment: CDR1 GTSNPN and CDR2 SVGIG (reference sequence). The CDR3 contains 14 residues. J lost 10 bases, V lost 1 base, and 12 bases had no gene match. For the CDR3, the DNA is TGTGCCTGGAGTGGCAGGGGGGCCACAAAGAGAGCTTTCTTT. The encoded protein is CAWSGRGATKRAFF.

In this sample, this clone turned up once. This rearrangement joins TRBV5-5 to TRBJ1-2; no firm D call. There are 14 residues in the CDR3. V was pared by 4 bases and J by 6 bases, with 16 bases between. In germline, CDR1 is SGHKS, CDR2 YYEKEE (reference sequence). The CDR3 loop reads CASSPGLGRDGYTF. The CDR3 DNA follows: TGTGCCAGCAGCCCTGGGTTAGGGAGGGATGGCTACACCTTC. The whole variable domain, filled in from reference TRBV5-5 and TRBJ1-2, reads DAGVTQSPTHLIKTRGQQVTLRCSPISGHKSVSWYQQVLGQGPQFIFQYYEKEERGRGNFPDRFSARQFPNYSSELNVNALLLGDSALYLCASSPGLGRDGYTFGSGTRLTVV.